This T cell receptor beta chain derives from a study of cytomegalovirus exposure and HLA in healthy donors. Study-wide points: Donor immune exposure was known only as CMV serostatus. Data from an earlier analysis indicated that most TCR beta V segments were productive either about 87% or about 30% of the time. Researchers catalogued around 150 TCR beta chains as cytomegalovirus-associated.

The table lists this clone with a few counts. Its antigen is unknown. With 60 Vbeta and 13 Jbeta primers, the PCR was carried out. Measured with immunoSEQ multiplex PCR; TCRdb has only the in-frame clones, and not every one. Here the sample spans fewer than 200,000 clones, more than 80% being singletons. CDR3 length: 16 residues. The germline CDR1 and CDR2 sequences are SGHRS and YFSETQ. V was clipped by 3 bases and J by 7 bases; unmatched bases: 8. The sequencing sample was made of PBMCs. V and J are TRBV5-1 and TRBJ1-4; 11 positions match TRBD1. The receptor's source is a woman aged 18-29 years in good health and CMV-seronegative. The CDR3 DNA reads as TGCGCCAGCAGCTCAGCATCGGACAGGGGGCTTGAAAAACTGTTTTTT. Its protein product is CASSSASDRGLEKLFF.